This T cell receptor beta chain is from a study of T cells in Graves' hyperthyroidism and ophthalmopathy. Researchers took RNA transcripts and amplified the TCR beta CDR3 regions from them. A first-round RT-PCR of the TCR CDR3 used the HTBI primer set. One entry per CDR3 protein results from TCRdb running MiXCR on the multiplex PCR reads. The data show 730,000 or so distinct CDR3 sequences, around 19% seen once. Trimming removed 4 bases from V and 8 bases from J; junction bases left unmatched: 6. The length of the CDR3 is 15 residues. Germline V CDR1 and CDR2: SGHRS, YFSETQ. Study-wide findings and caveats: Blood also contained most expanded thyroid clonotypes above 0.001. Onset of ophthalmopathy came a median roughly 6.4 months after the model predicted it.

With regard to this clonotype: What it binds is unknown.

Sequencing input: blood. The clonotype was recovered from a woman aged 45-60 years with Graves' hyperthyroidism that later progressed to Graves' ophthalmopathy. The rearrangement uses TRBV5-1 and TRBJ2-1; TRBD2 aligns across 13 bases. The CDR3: CASSKGLAGVHEQFF. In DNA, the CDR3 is TGCGCCAGCAGCAAAGGACTAGCGGGGGTCCATGAGCAGTTCTTC.